Following are 5 T cell receptor beta chains from one sample sequenced in a study of cytomegalovirus exposure and HLA in healthy donors. With 60 Vbeta and 13 Jbeta primers, the PCR was carried out. Produced via immunoSEQ multiplex PCR; TCRdb's table is partial and in-frame only. Across more than 75,000 clones, the top ten clones capture roughly 15% of the sample. The sequenced sample was PBMCs. The source is a man aged 50-59 years in good health and CMV-seropositive.

The chain has TRBV30 and TRBJ2-1; 7 bases fit TRBD2. V was clipped by 5 bases and J by 6 bases; unmatched bases: 7. The germline gives CDR1 GTSNPN, CDR2 SVGIG (reference sequence). This CDR3 region has 13 residues. CDR3 DNA sequence: TGTGCCTGGGCGGGAGTTAGCGTCAATGAGCAGTTCTTC. This codes for CAWAGVSVNEQFF.

The V and J genes are TRBV6-5 and TRBJ2-4; D perhaps matches TRBD1 (6 bases). The CDR3 spans 13 residues. Germline V gene lookup returns CDR1 MNHEY and CDR2 SVGAGI. Trimming took 4 bases from V and 7 from J, leaving 11 bases between them. This CDR3 is CASSWARGNIQYF. CDR3 in DNA: TGTGCCAGCAGTTGGGCTAGGGGGAACATTCAGTACTTC.

This chain uses TRBV12-5 with TRBJ2-1; 8 bases line up with TRBD2. The CDR3 length is 16 residues. Germline CDR1 reads LGHNT; CDR2 reads FRNRAP. Trimming at V came to 2 bases and at J to 7 bases, leaving 10 bases not matched to a gene. The CDR3 sequence: CASGLPRTPGGNEQFF. The CDR3 coding sequence is TGTGCTAGTGGTTTGCCGCGGACTCCGGGGGGGAATGAGCAGTTCTTC.

The chain employs TRBV4-1 and TRBJ1-5; 7 bases map to TRBD1. CDR1 is MGHRA, CDR2 YSYEKL, per germline. The CDR3 runs 15 residues. V trimming: 2 bases; J trimming: 3 bases; junction bases outside the gene matches: 4. The CDR3 DNA reads as TGCGCCAGCAGCCAACGGACAGGTTTCAATCAGCCCCAGCATTTT. This codes for CASSQRTGFNQPQHF.

The chain couples TRBV2 to TRBJ2-3; 8 bases are a match to TRBD1. The length of the CDR3 is 14 residues. CDR1 SNHLY and CDR2 FYNNEI come from the germline V gene. V dropped 4 bases and J dropped 4; count of bases not matched to a gene: 4. CDR3 sequence reads: CASSVRGRPDTQYF. CDR3 sequence (DNA): TGTGCCAGCAGTGTCAGGGGGCGGCCAGATACGCAGTATTTT.